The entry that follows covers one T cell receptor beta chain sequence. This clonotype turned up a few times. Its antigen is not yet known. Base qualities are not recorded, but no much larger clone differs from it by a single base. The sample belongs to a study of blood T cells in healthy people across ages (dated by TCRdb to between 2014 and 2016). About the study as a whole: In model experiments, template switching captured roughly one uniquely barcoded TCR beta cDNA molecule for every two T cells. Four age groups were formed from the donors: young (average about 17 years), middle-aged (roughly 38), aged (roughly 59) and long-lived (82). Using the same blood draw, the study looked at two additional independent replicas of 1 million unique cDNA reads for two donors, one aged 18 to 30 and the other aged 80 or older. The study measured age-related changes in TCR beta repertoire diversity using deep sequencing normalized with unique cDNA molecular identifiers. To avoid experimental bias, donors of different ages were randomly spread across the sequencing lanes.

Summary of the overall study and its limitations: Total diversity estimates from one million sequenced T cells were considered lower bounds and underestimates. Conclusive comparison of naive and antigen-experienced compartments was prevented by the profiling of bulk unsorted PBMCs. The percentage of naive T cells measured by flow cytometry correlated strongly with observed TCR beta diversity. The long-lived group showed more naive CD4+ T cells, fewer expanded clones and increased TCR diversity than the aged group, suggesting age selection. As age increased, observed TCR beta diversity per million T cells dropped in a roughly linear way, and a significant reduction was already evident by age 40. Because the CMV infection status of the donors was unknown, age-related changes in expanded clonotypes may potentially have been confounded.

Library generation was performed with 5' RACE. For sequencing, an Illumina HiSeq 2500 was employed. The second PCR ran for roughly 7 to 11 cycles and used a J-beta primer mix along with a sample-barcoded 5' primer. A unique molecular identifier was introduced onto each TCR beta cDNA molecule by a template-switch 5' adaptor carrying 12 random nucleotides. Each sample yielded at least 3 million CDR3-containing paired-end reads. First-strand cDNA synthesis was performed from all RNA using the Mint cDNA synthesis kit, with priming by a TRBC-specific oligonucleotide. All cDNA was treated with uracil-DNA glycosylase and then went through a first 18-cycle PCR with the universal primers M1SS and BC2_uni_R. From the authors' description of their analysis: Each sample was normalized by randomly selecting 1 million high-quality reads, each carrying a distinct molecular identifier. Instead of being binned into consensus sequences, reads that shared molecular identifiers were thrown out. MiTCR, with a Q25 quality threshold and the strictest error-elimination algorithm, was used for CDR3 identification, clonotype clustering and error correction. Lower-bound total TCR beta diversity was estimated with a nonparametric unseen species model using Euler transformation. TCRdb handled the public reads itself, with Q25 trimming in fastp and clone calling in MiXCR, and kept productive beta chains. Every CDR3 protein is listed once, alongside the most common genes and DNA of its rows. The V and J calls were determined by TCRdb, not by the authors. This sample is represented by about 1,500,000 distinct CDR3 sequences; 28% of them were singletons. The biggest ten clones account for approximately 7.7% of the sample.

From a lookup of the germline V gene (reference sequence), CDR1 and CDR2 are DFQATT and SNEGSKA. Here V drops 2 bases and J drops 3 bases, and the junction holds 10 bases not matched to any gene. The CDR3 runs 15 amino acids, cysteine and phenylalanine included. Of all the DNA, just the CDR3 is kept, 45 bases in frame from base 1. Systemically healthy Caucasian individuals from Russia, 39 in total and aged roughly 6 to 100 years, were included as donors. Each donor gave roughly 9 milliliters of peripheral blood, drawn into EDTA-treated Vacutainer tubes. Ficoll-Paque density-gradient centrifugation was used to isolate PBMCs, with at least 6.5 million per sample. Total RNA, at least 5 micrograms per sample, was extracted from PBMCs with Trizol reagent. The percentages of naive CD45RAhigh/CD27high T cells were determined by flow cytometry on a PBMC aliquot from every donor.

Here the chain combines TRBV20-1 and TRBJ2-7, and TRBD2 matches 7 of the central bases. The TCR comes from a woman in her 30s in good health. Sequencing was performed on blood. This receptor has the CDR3 CSARWGGRDYYEQYF. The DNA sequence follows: TGCAGTGCTAGATGGGGGGGTCGGGACTACTACGAGCAGTACTTC.